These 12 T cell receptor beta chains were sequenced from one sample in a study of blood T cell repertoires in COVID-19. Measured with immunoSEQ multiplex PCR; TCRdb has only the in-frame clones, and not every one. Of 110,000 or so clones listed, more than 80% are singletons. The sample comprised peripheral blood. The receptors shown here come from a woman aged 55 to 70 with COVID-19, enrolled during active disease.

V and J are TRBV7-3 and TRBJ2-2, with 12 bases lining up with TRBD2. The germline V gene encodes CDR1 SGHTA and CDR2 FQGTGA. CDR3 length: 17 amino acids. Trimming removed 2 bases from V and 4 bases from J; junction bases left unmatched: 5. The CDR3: CASSLLAGGPATGELFF. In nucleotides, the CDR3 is TGTGCCAGCAGCTTACTAGCGGGGGGGCCTGCCACCGGGGAGCTGTTTTTT.

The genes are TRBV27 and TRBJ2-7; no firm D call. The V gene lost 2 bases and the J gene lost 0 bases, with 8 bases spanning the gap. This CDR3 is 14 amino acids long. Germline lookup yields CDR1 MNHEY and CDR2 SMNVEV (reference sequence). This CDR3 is CASSLTGISYEQYF. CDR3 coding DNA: TGTGCCAGCAGTTTAACGGGTATCTCCTACGAGCAGTACTTC.

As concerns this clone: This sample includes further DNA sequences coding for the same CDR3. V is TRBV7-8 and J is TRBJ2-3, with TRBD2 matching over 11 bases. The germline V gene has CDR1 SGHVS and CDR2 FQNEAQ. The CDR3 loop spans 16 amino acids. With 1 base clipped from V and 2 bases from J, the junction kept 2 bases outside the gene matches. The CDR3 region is CASSLVAGGSTDTQYF. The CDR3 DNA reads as TGTGCCAGCAGCTTAGTAGCGGGGGGGTCCACAGATACGCAGTATTTT.

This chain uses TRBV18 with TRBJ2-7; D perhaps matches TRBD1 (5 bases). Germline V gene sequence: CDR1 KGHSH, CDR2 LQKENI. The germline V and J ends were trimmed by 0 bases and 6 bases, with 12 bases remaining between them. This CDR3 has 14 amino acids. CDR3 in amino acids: CASSPPEQGVEQYF. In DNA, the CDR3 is TGTGCCAGCTCACCACCGGAACAAGGGGTCGAGCAGTACTTC.

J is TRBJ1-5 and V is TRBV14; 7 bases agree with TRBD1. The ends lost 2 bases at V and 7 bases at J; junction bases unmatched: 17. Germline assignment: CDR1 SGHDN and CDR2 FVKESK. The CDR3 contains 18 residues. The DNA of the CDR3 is TGTGCCAGCAGCCAATGGTCGTTGACAGGGCGCCCCTGGCAGCCCCAGCATTTT. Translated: CASSQWSLTGRPWQPQHF.

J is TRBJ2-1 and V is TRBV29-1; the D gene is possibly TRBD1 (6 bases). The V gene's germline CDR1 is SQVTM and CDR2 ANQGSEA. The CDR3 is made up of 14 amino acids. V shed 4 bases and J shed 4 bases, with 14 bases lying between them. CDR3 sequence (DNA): TGCAGCGTTGGAAGGGGGATGGCGTACAATGAGCAGTTCTTC. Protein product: CSVGRGMAYNEQFF.

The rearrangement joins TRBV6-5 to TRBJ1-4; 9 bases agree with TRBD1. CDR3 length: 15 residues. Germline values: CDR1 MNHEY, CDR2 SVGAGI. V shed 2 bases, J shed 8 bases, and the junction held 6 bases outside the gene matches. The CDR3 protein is CASSYKGQGGEKLFF. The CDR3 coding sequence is TGTGCCAGCAGTTACAAGGGACAGGGTGGGGAAAAACTGTTTTTT.

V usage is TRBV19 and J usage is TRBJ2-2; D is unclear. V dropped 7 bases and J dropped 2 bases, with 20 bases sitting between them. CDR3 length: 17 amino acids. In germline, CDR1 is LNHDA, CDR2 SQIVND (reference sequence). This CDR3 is CASNVVGITANTGELFF. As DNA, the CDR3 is TGTGCCAGTAACGTGGTGGGTATTACAGCCAACACCGGGGAGCTGTTTTTT.

The CDR3 DNA follows: TGTGCCAGCAGCAAGGGACTAGCGGGGGACACAGATACGCAGTATTTT. Translated, it gives CASSKGLAGDTDTQYF. This chain joins TRBV11-1 and TRBJ2-3, with 14 bases lining up with TRBD2. The V gene's germline CDR1 is SGHAT and CDR2 FQDESV (reference sequence). The CDR3 extends over 16 amino acids. The J segment lost 2 bases and the V segment lost 5 bases, leaving 3 bases of the junction unmatched.

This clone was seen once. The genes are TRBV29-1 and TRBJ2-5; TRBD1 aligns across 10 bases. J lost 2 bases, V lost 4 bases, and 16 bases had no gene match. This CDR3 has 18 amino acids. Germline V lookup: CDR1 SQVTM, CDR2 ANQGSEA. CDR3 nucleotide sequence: TGCAGCGTTGTAGGGAGGGACAGGGGATTTGGCCTTCAAGAGACCCAGTACTTC. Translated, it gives CSVVGRDRGFGLQETQYF.

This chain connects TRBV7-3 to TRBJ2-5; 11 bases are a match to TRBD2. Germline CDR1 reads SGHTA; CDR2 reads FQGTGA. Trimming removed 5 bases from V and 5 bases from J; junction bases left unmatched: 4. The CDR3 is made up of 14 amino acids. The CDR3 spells CASSPGLAGETQYF. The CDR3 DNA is TGTGCCAGCAGCCCTGGACTAGCGGGCGAGACCCAGTACTTC.

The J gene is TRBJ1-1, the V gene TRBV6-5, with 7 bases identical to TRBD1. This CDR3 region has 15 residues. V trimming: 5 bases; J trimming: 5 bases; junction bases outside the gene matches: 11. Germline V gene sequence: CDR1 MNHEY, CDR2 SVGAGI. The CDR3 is CASSRGAGTETEAFF. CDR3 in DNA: TGTGCCAGCAGTAGAGGAGCCGGGACAGAGACTGAAGCTTTCTTT.